These 14 T cell receptor beta chains were sequenced from one sample in a study of T cells in Graves' hyperthyroidism and ophthalmopathy. Researchers amplified the TCR beta CDR3 regions from RNA transcripts. During a first-round RT-PCR of the TCR CDR3, the HTBI primer set was used. TCRdb reanalysed the multiplex PCR reads using MiXCR and keeps one entry per CDR3 protein. The sample has under 200,000 distinct CDR3 sequences, roughly 9.4% seen once; the top ten hold about 20%. Sequencing used blood. These receptors originate from a woman aged 18-30 years with Graves' hyperthyroidism that later progressed to Graves' ophthalmopathy.

This clonotype was counted at least ten times. Relative to the germline gene, one junction end is altered; a read error may explain this. J is TRBJ1-2 and V is TRBV3-1; D remains unclear. Germline-derived CDR1 and CDR2 are LGHDT and YNNKEL (reference sequence). CDR3 size: 12 residues. The CDR3 here is CASSQGFNGYTF. The CDR3 DNA reads TGTGCCAGCAGTCAAGGGTTCAATGGCTACACCTTC.

This clonotype has a count of ten or more. J is TRBJ1-1 and V is TRBV11-2; the D gene is possibly TRBD1 (6 bases). This CDR3 is built from 14 residues. Trimming left V 5 bases short and J 3 bases short, with 13 bases between. The germline gives CDR1 SGHAT, CDR2 FQNNGV. DNA of the CDR3: TGTGCCAGCAGCCCGACAGGATCGGACACTGAAGCTTTCTTT. This gives the protein CASSPTGSDTEAFF. Filled out from reference TRBV11-2 and TRBJ1-1, the complete variable domain reads EAGVAQSPRYKIIEKRQSVAFWCNPISGHATLYWYQQILGQGPKLLIQFQNNGVVDDSQLPKDRFSAERLKGVDSTLKIQPAKLEDSAVYLCASSPTGSDTEAFFGQGTRLTVV.

This rearrangement joins TRBV5-1 to TRBJ2-5; 9 nucleotides match TRBD1. The CDR3 length is 15 residues. Germline CDR1 is SGHRS and CDR2 is YFSETQ. V lost 4 bases, J lost 3 bases, and 7 bases stayed unmatched. CDR3 sequence (DNA): TGCGCCAGCAGCAATCCCTGGACAGGGGAAGAGACCCAGTACTTC. As protein: CASSNPWTGEETQYF. Based on the CDR3 plus reference TRBV5-1 and TRBJ2-5, the full variable domain is KAGVTQTPRYLIKTRGQQVTLSCSPISGHRSVSWYQQTPGQGLQFLFEYFSETQRNKGNFPGRFSGRQFSNSRSEMNVSTLELGDSALYLCASSNPWTGEETQYFGPGTRLLVL.

Concerning this clonotype: Sequence at one end of the junction differs from germline and may be a read error. The chain is built from TRBV20-1 and TRBJ2-1; either TRBD1 or TRBD2 may fit D (5 bases each). The CDR3 covers 14 residues. Germline V CDR1 and CDR2: DFQATT, SNEGSKA (reference sequence). CDR3 in amino acids: CSARDPSSRDEQFF. The DNA of the CDR3 is TGCAGCGCTAGAGATCCTTCTAGCAGGGATGAGCAGTTCTTC.

This clonotype has a count of ten or more. The V gene is TRBV6-1, the J gene TRBJ2-1; 8 bases agree with TRBD2. Trimming at V came to 7 bases and at J to 0 bases, leaving 5 bases not matched to a gene. The CDR3 is 15 amino acids. The germline CDR1 and CDR2 sequences are MNHNS and SASEGT. CDR3 sequence reads: CASTIAGNSYNEQFF. CDR3 nucleotide sequence: TGTGCCAGCACTATAGCGGGAAACTCCTACAATGAGCAGTTCTTC.

This clonotype has more than one count but fewer than ten. V is TRBV19 and J is TRBJ2-4; D not resolved. V lost 2 bases and J lost 15, with 8 bases in between. Germline CDR1 and CDR2: LNHDA and SQIVND (reference sequence). The CDR3 has 10 residues. The CDR3 sequence is CASSILFGYF. Here the CDR3 DNA reads TGTGCCAGTAGTATACTTTTTGGGTACTTC.

This clonotype came up a few times. This chain joins TRBV30 and TRBJ1-5, with no clear D. Trimming took off 2 bases at V and 0 bases at J, with 14 bases between the two ends. The length of the CDR3 is 16 residues. Germline V gene lookup returns CDR1 GTSNPN and CDR2 SVGIG (reference sequence). The CDR3 reads CAWSLYGGSSNQPQHF. The DNA for the CDR3 is TGTGCCTGGAGTTTGTATGGAGGGAGTAGCAATCAGCCCCAGCATTTT.

This clonotype was picked up many times. The V call is TRBV6-1, the J call TRBJ1-5; 7 bases fit TRBD1. V lost 5 bases and J lost 11; bases outside the gene matches: 12. CDR1 is MNHNS, CDR2 SASEGT, per germline. The CDR3 runs 14 residues. The CDR3, as DNA: TGTGCCAGCAGTAGCACAGGGGTAAAAGGGACCCAGCATTTT. Translation gives CASSSTGVKGTQHF.

At least ten counts were recorded for this clonotype. V gene TRBV13 combines with J gene TRBJ2-5, with D possibly matching TRBD1 (5 bases). The V end lost 5 bases, the J end lost 0 bases, and 25 bases lay between the germline ends. Germline V gives CDR1 PRHDT, CDR2 FYEKMQ (reference sequence). CDR3 length equals 19 residues. This CDR3 reads CASSTTGEPGKTDQETQYF. The CDR3 coding sequence is TGTGCCAGCAGCACTACAGGAGAACCCGGTAAAACGGACCAAGAGACCCAGTACTTC. Filled out from reference TRBV13 and TRBJ2-5, the complete variable domain reads AAGVIQSPRHLIKEKRETATLKCYPIPRHDTVYWYQQGPGQDPQFLISFYEKMQSDKGSIPDRFSAQQFSDYHSELNMSSLELGDSALYFCASSTTGEPGKTDQETQYFGPGTRLLVL.

This clonotype was counted ten times or more. The chain employs TRBV30 and TRBJ1-3; TRBD1 agrees at 7 bases. V shed 3 bases, J shed 4 bases, and the junction held 6 bases outside the gene matches. Germline V gene data show CDR1 as GTSNPN and CDR2 as SVGIG (reference sequence). CDR3 length: 14 amino acids. CDR3 region: CAWRLTGSGNTIYF. The CDR3 DNA sequence: TGTGCCTGGAGACTGACAGGGTCCGGAAACACCATATATTTT.

This clonotype has a handful of counts. A read error may explain this, as a much larger clone is one base away. This chain links TRBV7-6 with TRBJ2-5; a possible D gene is TRBD2 (6 bases). CDR3 length: 13 amino acids. Deletions cut 8 bases from V and 5 bases from J, with 15 bases between. CDR1 is SGHVS and CDR2 is FNYEAQ in the germline V gene. The CDR3 region is CASGPPGDETQYF. The CDR3 DNA follows: TGTGCCAGCGGCCCCCCGGGGGACGAGACCCAGTACTTC.

The rearrangement uses TRBV7-3 and TRBJ2-3; no firm D call. CDR3 length: 15 amino acids. In germline, CDR1 is SGHTA, CDR2 FQGTGA. V was shortened by 5 bases and J by 2 bases, with 14 bases between the two germline ends. The CDR3 here is CASSPEGRNTDTQYF. In DNA form, the CDR3 reads TGTGCCAGCAGCCCCGAAGGACGGAACACAGATACGCAGTATTTT.

This clonotype has ten or more counts. The J gene is TRBJ1-2, the V gene TRBV9, with a weak D call TRBD1 (5 bases). V lost 2 bases to trimming and J lost 7 bases, with 9 bases between them. Germline values: CDR1 SGDLS, CDR2 YYNGEE. The CDR3 runs 12 residues. CDR3 loop: CASSVEGLGYTF. The CDR3, as DNA: TGTGCCAGCAGCGTCGAGGGGCTTGGCTACACCTTC.

This clonotype has at least ten counts. The chain joins TRBV27 to TRBJ1-1; TRBD1 aligns across 9 bases. The CDR3 runs 15 residues. Germline trimming cut 3 bases from V and 4 bases from J; bases unmatched to any gene: 6. Germline CDR1 is MNHEY and CDR2 is SMNVEV (reference sequence). The CDR3 nucleotides are TGTGCCAGCAGTTTTCTGGACAGGGGTCCCACTGAAGCTTTCTTT. Translating it yields CASSFLDRGPTEAFF.